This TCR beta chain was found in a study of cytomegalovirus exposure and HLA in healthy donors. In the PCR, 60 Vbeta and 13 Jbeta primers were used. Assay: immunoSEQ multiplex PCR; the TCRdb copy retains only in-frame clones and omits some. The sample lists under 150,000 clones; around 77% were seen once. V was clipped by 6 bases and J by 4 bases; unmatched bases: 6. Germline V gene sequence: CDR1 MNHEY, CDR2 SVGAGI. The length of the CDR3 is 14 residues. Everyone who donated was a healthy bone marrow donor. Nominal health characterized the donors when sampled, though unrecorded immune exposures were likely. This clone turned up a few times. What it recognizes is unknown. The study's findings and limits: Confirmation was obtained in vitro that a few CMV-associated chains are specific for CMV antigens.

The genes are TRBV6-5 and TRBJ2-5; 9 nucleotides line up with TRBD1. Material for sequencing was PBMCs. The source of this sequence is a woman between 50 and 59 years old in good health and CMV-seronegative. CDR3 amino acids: CASRRDRVAETQYF. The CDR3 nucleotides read TGTGCCAGCAGGCGGGACAGGGTCGCAGAGACCCAGTACTTC.